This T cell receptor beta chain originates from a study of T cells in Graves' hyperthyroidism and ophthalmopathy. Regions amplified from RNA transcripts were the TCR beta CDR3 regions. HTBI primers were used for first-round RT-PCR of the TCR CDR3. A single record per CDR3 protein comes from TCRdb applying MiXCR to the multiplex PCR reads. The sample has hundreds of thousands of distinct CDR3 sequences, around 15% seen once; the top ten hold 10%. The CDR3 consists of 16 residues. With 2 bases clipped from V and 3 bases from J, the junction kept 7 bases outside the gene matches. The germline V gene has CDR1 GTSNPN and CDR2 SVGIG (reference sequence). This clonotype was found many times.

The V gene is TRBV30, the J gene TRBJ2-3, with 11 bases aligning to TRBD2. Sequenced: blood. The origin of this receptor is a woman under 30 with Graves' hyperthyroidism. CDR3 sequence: CAWSSRLAGKTDTQYF. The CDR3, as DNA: TGTGCCTGGAGTTCCCGACTAGCGGGAAAGACAGATACGCAGTATTTT.